A single sample is the source of the 27 T cell receptor beta chains below, sequenced in a study of blood T cell repertoires in COVID-19. Produced via immunoSEQ multiplex PCR; TCRdb's table is partial and in-frame only. The sample includes some 250,000 clones, around four fifths of them seen just once. Sequenced: peripheral blood. Receptors originate from an elderly man with acute or convalescent COVID-19.

The rearrangement joins TRBV28 to TRBJ2-2; D might be TRBD2 (5 bases). The CDR3 contains 20 residues. The germline CDR1 and CDR2 sequences are MDHEN and SYDVKM. V was cut by 4 bases and J by 4 bases, with 28 bases left in between. The CDR3 is CASSSVTPTALSGVTGELFF. The CDR3 bases are TGTGCCAGCAGTTCCGTGACCCCTACCGCCCTATCCGGGGTCACCGGGGAGCTGTTTTTT.

This chain connects TRBV7-2 to TRBJ2-2; possibly TRBD2 for D (6 bases). Germline V gives CDR1 SGHTA, CDR2 FQGNSA. The CDR3 runs 15 residues. Trimming removed 1 base from V and 2 bases from J, with 8 bases in between. The CDR3 DNA reads TGTGCCAGCAGCTTAGTGGGGGGAAACACCGGGGAGCTGTTTTTT. Encoded protein: CASSLVGGNTGELFF.

The rearrangement links TRBV3-1 (or the pseudogene TRBV3-2) to TRBJ2-7; perhaps TRBD1 as D (5 bases). CDR1 and CDR2 (germline): LGHDT, YNNKEL (reference sequence). The CDR3 spans 16 residues. Trimming removed 2 bases from V and 2 bases from J, with 16 bases in between. The CDR3 region has the DNA TGTGCCAGCAGCCAAAACACCCGACAGCGAACCTACGAGCAGTACTTC. This codes for CASSQNTRQRTYEQYF.

The chain joins TRBV2 to TRBJ2-1; no clear D. Germline V gives CDR1 SNHLY, CDR2 FYNNEI. The CDR3 has 11 amino acids. Trimming removed 1 base from V and 12 bases from J, with 7 bases in between. The CDR3 sequence is CASSEDFGQFF. CDR3 DNA sequence: TGTGCCAGCAGTGAAGATTTCGGGCAGTTCTTC. Variable domain in full (rest from reference TRBV2 and TRBJ2-1): EPEVTQTPSHQVTQMGQEVILRCVPISNHLYFYWYRQILGQKVEFLVSFYNNEISEKSEIFDDQFSVERPDGSNFTLKIRSTKLEDSAMYFCASSEDFGQFFGPGTRLTVL.

The chain carries TRBV5-6 and TRBJ2-2; tentative D call: TRBD1 (5 bases). The CDR3 consists of 15 residues. Trimming stripped 0 bases from V and 5 bases from J, with 11 bases between. Germline-derived CDR1 and CDR2 are SGHDT and YYEEEE. The CDR3 DNA follows: TGTGCCAGCAGCTTGGTTTTGCAGGGAACCGGGGAGCTGTTTTTT. It specifies CASSLVLQGTGELFF.

The chain is built from TRBV6-1 and TRBJ1-4, with D tentatively TRBD1 (5 bases). The germline V gene encodes CDR1 MNHNS and CDR2 SASEGT. Trimming pared 1 base from V and 6 bases from J, leaving 12 bases between. The CDR3 contains 15 residues. As DNA, the CDR3 is TGTGCCAGCAGTGAAGGATTGGGGCAGTATGAAAAACTGTTTTTT. As protein: CASSEGLGQYEKLFF.

In DNA form, the CDR3 reads TGCGCCAGCAGCTTGGGACACCTAAACACTGAAGCTTTCTTT. Protein sequence: CASSLGHLNTEAFF. The V and J genes are TRBV5-1 and TRBJ1-1; D gene unclear. The CDR3 has 14 amino acids. V was cut by 0 bases and J by 2 bases, with 8 bases left in between. Germline assignment: CDR1 SGHRS and CDR2 YFSETQ. Drawing the rest from reference TRBV5-1 and TRBJ1-1, the complete variable domain is KAGVTQTPRYLIKTRGQQVTLSCSPISGHRSVSWYQQTPGQGLQFLFEYFSETQRNKGNFPGRFSGRQFSNSRSEMNVSTLELGDSALYLCASSLGHLNTEAFFGQGTRLTVV.

The CDR3, as DNA: TGTGCCAGCAGCTTAGCCCGCTGGGGAGGCTCTGGAAACACCATATATTTT. It is translated as CASSLARWGGSGNTIYF. The chain carries TRBV11-2 and TRBJ1-3; D not certain. V lost 1 base and J 0 bases, leaving 13 bases between the germline ends. CDR3 length: 17 residues. Germline V CDR1 and CDR2: SGHAT, FQNNGV.

V is TRBV11-1 and J is TRBJ2-7; 7 bases agree with TRBD1. With 5 bases clipped from V and 6 bases from J, the junction kept 7 bases outside the gene matches. The CDR3 sequence is 13 residues long. From germline, CDR1 is SGHAT and CDR2 FQDESV (reference sequence). CDR3: CASSPGTASEQYF. The CDR3 DNA reads as TGTGCCAGCAGCCCCGGGACAGCCTCCGAGCAGTACTTC.

The J gene is TRBJ1-5, the V gene TRBV15, with 9 bases fitting TRBD1. Germline values: CDR1 LNHNV, CDR2 YYDKDF (reference sequence). Trimming at V came to 5 bases and at J to 2 bases, leaving 4 bases not matched to a gene. The CDR3 runs to 15 residues. The DNA for the CDR3 is TGTGCCACCAGCGAGGACAGGGGTGGCAATCAGCCCCAGCATTTT. As protein: CATSEDRGGNQPQHF.

The genes are TRBV7-2 and TRBJ2-1; 8 positions match TRBD2. J lost 4 bases, V lost 0 bases, and 2 bases had no gene match. Per germline, CDR1 SGHTA and CDR2 FQGNSA. This CDR3 spans 15 amino acids. The CDR3: CASSLASGEYNEQFF. In nucleotides, the CDR3 is TGTGCCAGCAGCTTAGCTAGCGGGGAGTACAATGAGCAGTTCTTC. The full variable domain, in which reference TRBV7-2 and TRBJ2-1 provide the parts outside the CDR3, is GAGVSQSPSNKVTEKGKDVELRCDPISGHTALYWYRQSLGQGLEFLIYFQGNSAPDKSGLPSDRFSAERTGGSVSTLTIQRTQQEDSAVYLCASSLASGEYNEQFFGPGTRLTVL.

The chain carries TRBV19 and TRBJ1-2; TRBD1 matches 7 bases. The germline V gene encodes CDR1 LNHDA and CDR2 SQIVND (reference sequence). The ends lost 6 bases at V and 2 bases at J; junction bases unmatched: 3. There are 13 residues in the CDR3. The CDR3 protein is CASRPTGNYGYTF. The CDR3 nucleotides are TGTGCCAGTAGGCCGACAGGGAACTATGGCTACACCTTC.

The V gene is TRBV2, the J gene TRBJ1-6; maybe TRBD1 (6 bases). CDR1 is SNHLY and CDR2 is FYNNEI in the germline V gene. CDR3 length: 15 amino acids. The V and J ends lost 10 bases and 10 bases respectively, with 23 bases between them. The CDR3 sequence is CATTREGRGQSPLHF. Here the CDR3 DNA reads TGTGCCACGACAAGGGAGGGCAGGGGTCAATCACCCCTCCACTTT.

This rearrangement joins TRBV7-8 to TRBJ1-5, with a possible D match to TRBD1 (5 bases). The CDR3 runs 15 residues. The V and J ends lost 0 bases and 7 bases respectively, with 13 bases between them. Germline CDR1 reads SGHVS; CDR2 reads FQNEAQ. The CDR3 reads CASSLASRVGQPQHF. In DNA form, the CDR3 reads TGTGCCAGCAGCTTAGCTTCCAGGGTTGGACAGCCCCAGCATTTT.

The chain employs TRBV5-5 and TRBJ1-4, with D perhaps matching TRBD1 (6 bases). From germline, CDR1 is SGHKS and CDR2 YYEKEE (reference sequence). This CDR3 region has 16 residues. Trimming pared 1 base from V and 2 bases from J, leaving 12 bases between. Written as DNA, the CDR3 is TGTGCCAGCAGCTTGACCCCGACAGGTACTAATGAAAAACTGTTTTTT. Its protein product is CASSLTPTGTNEKLFF.

The chain carries TRBV7-9 and TRBJ2-2, with TRBD1 identical over 10 bases. The V and J ends lost 5 bases and 7 bases, in that order; junction bases with no gene match: 13. This CDR3 comprises 17 residues. CDR1 and CDR2 (germline): SEHNR, FQNEAQ (reference sequence). DNA of the CDR3: TGTGCCAGCAGCAAAACCGGGACAGGGGCCCGTGGCGGGGAGCTGTTTTTT. This gives the protein CASSKTGTGARGGELFF.

V usage is TRBV7-9 and J usage is TRBJ2-7; TRBD2 might be the D (6 bases). In germline, CDR1 is SEHNR, CDR2 FQNEAQ (reference sequence). The CDR3 extends over 15 amino acids. V was clipped by 0 bases and J by 12 bases, with 21 bases between them. The CDR3 nucleotides read TGTGCCAGCAGCTTAGCCGGGGGAGTCCAGCGAGCTCCGTACTTC. It is translated as CASSLAGGVQRAPYF.

CDR3 protein: CASSRQYEQYF. The CDR3 coding sequence is TGTGCCAGCTCTCGCCAGTACGAGCAGTACTTC. V usage is TRBV25-1 and J usage is TRBJ2-7; D not certain. Germline CDR1 reads MGHDK; CDR2 reads SYGVNS. This CDR3 comprises 11 residues. Trimming removed 8 bases from V and 4 bases from J, with 9 bases in between.

The chain recombines TRBV27 with TRBJ1-2; D unclear. CDR3 length: 15 amino acids. V was clipped by 2 bases and J by 2 bases, with 12 bases between them. Germline assignment: CDR1 MNHEY and CDR2 SMNVEV (reference sequence). The CDR3 region is CASSLGRGENYGYTF. Here the CDR3 DNA reads TGTGCCAGCAGTTTAGGTCGCGGCGAAAACTATGGCTACACCTTC.

The chain is built from TRBV28 and TRBJ1-2, with D unclear. CDR1 is MDHEN, CDR2 SYDVKM, per germline. The CDR3 contains 14 residues. V lost 6 bases and J 5 bases, leaving 16 bases between the germline ends. CDR3 in DNA: TGTGCCAGCAGGAGCAGGCTCCCCTCTTATGGCTACACCTTC. Amino acids: CASRSRLPSYGYTF.

This clone was counted only a few times. This chain uses TRBV7-6 with TRBJ1-1; D gene ambiguous. The CDR3 covers 13 residues. The germline gives CDR1 SGHVS, CDR2 FNYEAQ. V was shortened by 2 bases and J by 0 bases, with 4 bases between the two germline ends. The DNA of the CDR3 is TGTGCCAGCAGCTTAACTGTGAACACTGAAGCTTTCTTT. Translation gives CASSLTVNTEAFF.

The genes are TRBV5-1 and TRBJ1-4; D is undetermined. CDR1 SGHRS and CDR2 YFSETQ come from the germline V gene. The CDR3 contains 15 residues. V was cut by 0 bases and J by 0 bases, with 6 bases left in between. The CDR3 here is CASSLERATNEKLFF. The CDR3 coding sequence is TGCGCCAGCAGCTTGGAAAGAGCAACTAATGAAAAACTGTTTTTT.

In this sample, this clone turned up many times. The rearrangement joins TRBV18 to TRBJ1-5; possibly TRBD1 for D (6 bases). The CDR3 has 17 amino acids. The germline V gene has CDR1 KGHSH and CDR2 LQKENI. V was shortened by 3 bases and J by 0 bases, with 15 bases between the two germline ends. DNA for the CDR3: TGTGCCAGCTCACCGAGGACAGCCACGAATAGCAATCAGCCCCAGCATTTT. This encodes CASSPRTATNSNQPQHF.

This chain links TRBV4-1 with TRBJ2-1; TRBD2 aligns across 13 bases. The trim removed 4 bases at V and 5 bases at J, leaving 2 bases unmatched. Germline V gives CDR1 MGHRA, CDR2 YSYEKL. The CDR3 has 15 residues. The CDR3 DNA reads as TGCGCCAGCAGCCCTGGGACTAGCGGGGACAATGAGCAGTTCTTC. It codes for CASSPGTSGDNEQFF.

The rearrangement uses TRBV5-1 and TRBJ2-7; maybe TRBD2 (6 bases). In germline, CDR1 is SGHRS, CDR2 YFSETQ. V shed 4 bases and J shed 4 bases, with 24 bases lying between them. The CDR3 extends over 17 amino acids. The CDR3 DNA reads TGCGCCAGCAGCAAAATTTCGTCGGGACTTGACACGTACGAGCAGTACTTC. Its translation is CASSKISSGLDTYEQYF. Filled out from reference TRBV5-1 and TRBJ2-7, the complete variable domain reads KAGVTQTPRYLIKTRGQQVTLSCSPISGHRSVSWYQQTPGQGLQFLFEYFSETQRNKGNFPGRFSGRQFSNSRSEMNVSTLELGDSALYLCASSKISSGLDTYEQYFGPGTRLTVT.

This sequence joins TRBV5-8 and TRBJ2-4; 7 nucleotides align to TRBD1. Unmatched junction bases numbered 5, after V lost 4 bases and J lost 7 bases. The germline V gene encodes CDR1 SGHTS and CDR2 YDEGEE. The CDR3 extends over 13 amino acids. For the CDR3, the DNA is TGTGCCAGCAGCCTAGTGACAGGGAACATTCAGTACTTC. It yields the protein CASSLVTGNIQYF. The full variable domain, with the rest looked up from reference TRBV5-8 and TRBJ2-4, is EAGVTQSPTHLIKTRGQQATLRCSPISGHTSVYWYQQALGLGLQFLLWYDEGEERNRGNFPPRFSGRQFPNYSSELNVNALELEDSALYLCASSLVTGNIQYFGAGTRLSVL.

The V and J genes are TRBV25-1 and TRBJ2-1; 10 bases line up with TRBD2. With 2 bases clipped from V and 4 bases from J, the junction kept 2 bases outside the gene matches. This CDR3 comprises 15 residues. Germline V gives CDR1 MGHDK, CDR2 SYGVNS. The CDR3, as DNA: TGTGCCAGCAGTGAACTAGCGGGAGTTTACAATGAGCAGTTCTTC. Translation gives CASSELAGVYNEQFF. The full variable domain, its missing parts supplied by reference TRBV25-1 and TRBJ2-1, is EADIYQTPRYLVIGTGKKITLECSQTMGHDKMYWYQQDPGMELHLIHYSYGVNSTEKGDLSSESTVSRIRTEHFPLTLESARPSHTSQYLCASSELAGVYNEQFFGPGTRLTVL.